This passage covers 23 T cell receptor beta chains from one sample sequenced in a study of T cell clonality in common variable immunodeficiency. This table comes from immunoSEQ multiplex PCR, and its TCRdb copy is limited to in-frame clones, with some not included. Observed in the sample are about 20,000 clones, none of them singletons. Study-wide results and limits: Common variable immunodeficiency TCR beta sequences reportedly had fewer deletions and N-nucleotide insertions.

Their specific antigens are unknown. Sequenced material: peripheral blood mononuclear cells. The receptors derive from a human donor with common variable immunodeficiency.

This clone was counted only a few times. The read stops 3 residues short of the end of the CDR3; the missing end is completed from the germline J gene. The chain has TRBV6-1 and TRBJ2-3; weak D call: TRBD2 (6 bases). CDR3 length: 16 amino acids. Trimming shortened V by 2 bases and J by 3 bases, and 15 bases separated the two germline ends. The germline V gene has CDR1 MNHNS and CDR2 SASEGT. The part of the CDR3 DNA that was read is TGTGCCAGCAGTGAAACCCTAGCCGGAGGGACAGATACG. Its translation is CASSETLAGGTDT. The whole CDR3 is CASSETLAGGTDTQYF.

On this clone: The CDR3 goes on 3 residues after the read ends, and that part is filled in from the germline J gene. The chain recombines TRBV18 with TRBJ1-1, with D uncertain. CDR3 size: 16 residues. Trimming pared 0 bases from V and 4 bases from J, leaving 15 bases between. Per germline, CDR1 KGHSH and CDR2 LQKENI. The chain's CDR3 is CASSPPRSGRGTEAFF. The part of the CDR3 DNA that was read is TGTGCCAGCTCACCACCGAGATCCGGCCGGGGCACTGAA.

As concerns this clone: The read is 3 residues too short to cover the CDR3 end, so that end is filled in from the germline J gene. V gene TRBV5-1 combines with J gene TRBJ2-5, with 8 bases aligning to TRBD2. J was trimmed by 3 bases and V by 5 bases; bases with no gene match: 9. Per the germline V gene, CDR1 is SGHRS and CDR2 is YFSETQ. CDR3 length equals 15 residues. The CDR3 loop reads CASSRDVGGEETQYF. Partial CDR3 DNA: TGCGCCAGCAGTCGGGACGTCGGGGGGGAAGAGACC.

Partial CDR3 DNA: TGTGCCAGTAGTATTGTAGGGCTCAGGGGC. As protein: CASSIVGLRG. The whole CDR3 region reads CASSIVGLRGYTF. The V and J genes are TRBV19 and TRBJ1-2; unclear D gene. The read ends 3 residues early relative to the CDR3; the germline J gene fills the gap. Germline V gene lookup returns CDR1 LNHDA and CDR2 SQIVND (reference sequence). CDR3 length: 13 amino acids.

The CDR3 DNA, read in part, is TGCGCCAGCAGCTTGGGGCCCAATGAG. Residues: CASSLGPNE. The CDR3 in full is CASSLGPNEQFF. This sequence joins TRBV5-1 and TRBJ2-1; D remains ambiguous. The sequence runs out 3 residues before the end of the CDR3; the remainder is reconstructed from the germline J gene. CDR1 and CDR2 from the germline V gene are SGHRS and YFSETQ. V lost 0 bases and J lost 6, with 4 bases in between. The CDR3 is made up of 12 amino acids. The variable domain in full, with the rest retrieved from reference TRBV5-1 and TRBJ2-1, is KAGVTQTPRYLIKTRGQQVTLSCSPISGHRSVSWYQQTPGQGLQFLFEYFSETQRNKGNFPGRFSGRQFSNSRSEMNVSTLELGDSALYLCASSLGPNEQFFGPGTRLTVL.

This clone has only a few counts. The DNA ends 3 residues before the CDR3 does, and the rest of the CDR3 is filled in from the germline J gene. The chain joins TRBV7-2 to TRBJ2-7; D might be TRBD2 (5 bases). There are 13 residues in the CDR3. The germline V gene has CDR1 SGHTA and CDR2 FQGNSA. Trimming took 0 bases from V and 5 from J, leaving 8 bases between them. This CDR3 is CASSLALANEQYF. CDR3 bases read: TGTGCCAGCAGCTTAGCGCTAGCAAACGAG.

This clone was observed a few times. The sequenced fragment ends 3 residues before the CDR3 boundary, so the rest is inferred from the germline J gene. The chain is built from TRBV18 and TRBJ1-6; no firm D call. CDR3 length equals 16 residues. In germline, CDR1 is KGHSH, CDR2 LQKENI. Deletions cut 3 bases from V and 6 bases from J, with 15 bases between. The CDR3 region is CASSPIEAGSNSPLHF. The covered CDR3 bases are TGTGCCAGCTCACCCATCGAGGCAGGATCTAATTCACCC.

The CDR3 DNA, read in part, is TGTGCCAGTAGTATAGTGGCGGGAGTCATCGAG. Its protein is CASSIVAGVIE. The full CDR3 is CASSIVAGVIEQYF. This chain uses TRBV19 with TRBJ2-7, with TRBD2 matching 7 bases. The read ends 3 residues early relative to the CDR3; the germline J gene fills the gap. CDR1 is LNHDA and CDR2 is SQIVND in the germline V gene (reference sequence). With V trimmed by 1 base and J by 6 bases, 6 bases remained unmatched. CDR3 length equals 14 residues.

This clone was seen only a few times. The read ends 3 residues before the CDR3 terminus; that terminus is restored from the germline J gene. This chain connects TRBV6-1 to TRBJ2-7; no firm D call. The CDR3 is 15 residues long. Trimming stripped 3 bases from V and 2 bases from J, with 14 bases between. CDR1 and CDR2 (germline): MNHNS, SASEGT. The CDR3 loop reads CASSDRTEPAYEQYF. CDR3 DNA (partial): TGTGCCAGCAGTGACCGAACAGAACCAGCCTACGAG.

This clone showed up just a few times. Read data end 3 residues before the CDR3 end; the end is taken from the germline J gene. The chain employs TRBV30 and TRBJ2-5, with 9 bases identical to TRBD2. The germline V gene encodes CDR1 GTSNPN and CDR2 SVGIG (reference sequence). Losses at the gene ends were 1 base for V and 4 bases for J; bases not matched to a gene: 4. The CDR3 extends over 14 amino acids. The part of the CDR3 DNA that was read is TGTGCCTGGAGTGCCAGAGCGGGAGGAGAGACC. This codes for CAWSARAGGET. The entire CDR3 protein reads CAWSARAGGETQYF.

This clone occurred a few times. Sequencing ends 3 residues short of the CDR3 end; the germline J gene provides the rest. V usage is TRBV18 and J usage is TRBJ2-4; possibly TRBD2 for D (6 bases). Germline loops: CDR1 KGHSH, CDR2 LQKENI. The CDR3 contains 15 residues. The germline V and J ends were trimmed by 2 bases and 5 bases, with 13 bases remaining between them. The CDR3 DNA, read in part, is TGTGCCAGCTCACCAACCGGGGGAGGTCAAAACATT. Translation: CASSPTGGGQNI. The whole CDR3 protein is CASSPTGGGQNIQYF.

This clone qualifies as medium-sized. The missing CDR3 end, 3 residues past where the read stops, is filled in from the germline J gene. The J gene is TRBJ2-1, the V gene TRBV5-4; 9 positions match TRBD2. Per the germline V gene, CDR1 is SGHNT and CDR2 is YYREEE (reference sequence). The CDR3 has 16 amino acids. J was trimmed by 5 bases and V by 5 bases; bases with no gene match: 11. CDR3 DNA, as far as it was read: TGTGCCAGCAGGGATGGTAGCGGGAGCGGCGACAATGAG. This translates into CASRDGSGSGDNE. The whole CDR3 protein reads CASRDGSGSGDNEQFF.

This clone was counted ten times or more. The CDR3 DNA, read in part, is TGCAGTGCTACCCGCGCCCCTATCTATGGC. Translated: CSATRAPIYG. Given in full, the CDR3 is CSATRAPIYGYTF. The chain combines TRBV20-1 with TRBJ1-2, with unresolved D. The CDR3 goes on 3 residues after the read ends, and that part is filled in from the germline J gene. This CDR3 comprises 13 residues. The germline V gene encodes CDR1 DFQATT and CDR2 SNEGSKA (reference sequence). V dropped 4 bases and J dropped 4 bases, with 13 bases sitting between them.

On this clone itself: The read ends 3 residues before the CDR3 terminus; that terminus is restored from the germline J gene. V gene TRBV2 combines with J gene TRBJ2-5, with D uncertain. This CDR3 spans 11 amino acids. Trimming took off 2 bases at V and 5 bases at J, with 3 bases between the two ends. Germline assignment: CDR1 SNHLY and CDR2 FYNNEI. CDR3 bases read: TGTGCCAGCAGTGAATATGAGACC. It codes for CASSEYET. The full CDR3 protein reads CASSEYETQYF.

This clone has a handful of counts. The sequenced fragment ends 3 residues before the CDR3 boundary, so the rest is inferred from the germline J gene. V usage is TRBV7-2 and J usage is TRBJ2-3; 7 bases match TRBD2. Germline CDR1 is SGHTA and CDR2 is FQGNSA. This CDR3 comprises 15 residues. The J segment lost 6 bases and the V segment lost 0 bases, leaving 6 bases of the junction unmatched. CDR3 bases read: TGTGCCAGCAGCTTAGCGCTAGCGGACACCGATACG. Translated: CASSLALADTDT. The CDR3 reads in full as CASSLALADTDTQYF.

In the case of this clone: The sequenced fragment ends 3 residues before the CDR3 boundary, so the rest is inferred from the germline J gene. This chain connects TRBV18 to TRBJ1-2; 7 bases are a match to TRBD1. V was pared by 3 bases and J by 2 bases, with 3 bases of the junction left unmatched. The CDR3 length is 14 residues. Germline V gene data show CDR1 as KGHSH and CDR2 as LQKENI. Partial CDR3 DNA: TGTGCCAGCTCACCGCAGGGGGTAAACTATGGC. As protein: CASSPQGVNYG. In full, the CDR3 is CASSPQGVNYGYTF.

With regard to this clone: The CDR3 goes on 3 residues after the read ends, and that part is filled in from the germline J gene. The gene calls are TRBV18 and TRBJ2-7; D remains ambiguous. V lost 3 bases to trimming and J lost 6 bases, with 9 bases between them. This CDR3 is 12 amino acids long. The germline gives CDR1 KGHSH, CDR2 LQKENI. CDR3 protein: CASSPQALEQYF. The part of the CDR3 DNA that was read is TGTGCCAGCTCACCCCAGGCCCTCGAG. Drawing the rest from reference TRBV18 and TRBJ2-7, the complete variable domain is NAGVMQNPRHLVRRRGQEARLRCSPMKGHSHVYWYRQLPEEGLKFMVYLQKENIIDESGMPKERFSAEFPKEGPSILRIQQVVRGDSAAYFCASSPQALEQYFGPGTRLTVT.

This clone is labeled medium-sized (0.01 to 0.1%). The read terminates 3 residues before the CDR3 end, so the remaining end is supplied by the germline J gene. Distinct nucleotide sequences in the sample also encode this CDR3. V gene TRBV4-2 combines with J gene TRBJ2-6, with D possibly matching TRBD1 (7 bases). Germline CDR1 and CDR2: LGHNA and YNFKEQ. The V end lost 4 bases, the J end lost 3 bases, and 19 bases lay between the germline ends. The CDR3 length is 18 residues. The CDR3 sequence: CASSPGGRGALGANVLTF. The sequenced part of the CDR3 DNA is TGTGCCAGCAGCCCTGGGGGCAGGGGGGCTCTTGGGGCCAACGTC.

Only a few counts were recorded for this clone. The read falls 3 residues short of the CDR3 end, and the missing part is taken from the germline J gene. The chain recombines TRBV6-1 with TRBJ1-3; D gene ambiguous. This CDR3 is built from 14 residues. With 2 bases removed from V and 4 bases from J, the gap between germline ends came to 9 bases. CDR1 is MNHNS, CDR2 SASEGT, per germline. The DNA read from the CDR3 is TGTGCCAGCAGTGAACCAGATTGGGGAAACACC. It is translated as CASSEPDWGNT. The complete CDR3 protein is CASSEPDWGNTIYF.

Note on this clone: The read finishes 3 residues shy of the CDR3 end, and the germline J gene is used to complete it. V is TRBV7-7 and J is TRBJ2-5; D possibly corresponds to TRBD2 (6 bases). From germline, CDR1 is SSHAT and CDR2 FNYEAQ (reference sequence). Trimming removed 4 bases at V and 3 bases at J, with 15 bases between. The length of the CDR3 is 15 residues. The sequenced CDR3 bases are TGTGCCAGCAGCTCATCCGGGACTCAAAAAGAGACC. Amino acid sequence: CASSSSGTQKET. In full, the CDR3 reads CASSSSGTQKETQYF.

A word on this clone: The read comes to an end 3 residues before the CDR3 does, leaving the germline J gene to fill in the end. The chain carries TRBV18 and TRBJ1-5; 8 positions match TRBD1. Trimming took 6 bases from V and 0 from J; bases not matched to a gene: 13. The CDR3 spans 18 residues. CDR1 is KGHSH, CDR2 LQKENI, per germline. The CDR3 region is CASSLRAQGEGSNQPQHF. The part of the CDR3 DNA that was read is TGTGCCAGCTCGCTAAGGGCACAGGGGGAAGGTAGCAATCAGCCC. Full variable domain (rest looked up from reference TRBV18 and TRBJ1-5): NAGVMQNPRHLVRRRGQEARLRCSPMKGHSHVYWYRQLPEEGLKFMVYLQKENIIDESGMPKERFSAEFPKEGPSILRIQQVVRGDSAAYFCASSLRAQGEGSNQPQHFGDGTRLSIL.

Points on this clone: The read ends 3 residues shy of where the CDR3 ends; the end is completed using the germline J gene. The chain is built from TRBV7-9 and TRBJ1-6; D is unclear. There are 14 residues in the CDR3. Trimming shortened V by 4 bases and J by 7 bases, and 11 bases separated the two germline ends. Per the germline V gene, CDR1 is SEHNR and CDR2 is FQNEAQ (reference sequence). Partial CDR3 DNA: TGTGCCAGCAGCTCCGATACTTTAAATTCACCC. It codes for CASSSDTLNSP. The full CDR3 reads CASSSDTLNSPLHF. Full variable domain (missing parts from reference TRBV7-9 and TRBJ1-6): DTGVSQNPRHKITKRGQNVTFRCDPISEHNRLYWYRQTLGQGPEFLTYFQNEAQLEKSRLLSDRFSAERPKGSFSTLEIQRTEQGDSAMYLCASSSDTLNSPLHFGNGTRLTVT.

Of note for this clone: The read is 3 residues too short to cover the CDR3 end, so that end is filled in from the germline J gene. The chain recombines TRBV5-6 with TRBJ2-3, with D tentatively TRBD1 (5 bases). V lost 4 bases and J 0 bases, leaving 9 bases between the germline ends. CDR1 is SGHDT, CDR2 YYEEEE, per germline. This CDR3 has 14 residues. CDR3 region: CASSPQESTDTQYF. The CDR3 bases that were read are TGTGCCAGCAGCCCACAGGAGAGCACAGATACG.